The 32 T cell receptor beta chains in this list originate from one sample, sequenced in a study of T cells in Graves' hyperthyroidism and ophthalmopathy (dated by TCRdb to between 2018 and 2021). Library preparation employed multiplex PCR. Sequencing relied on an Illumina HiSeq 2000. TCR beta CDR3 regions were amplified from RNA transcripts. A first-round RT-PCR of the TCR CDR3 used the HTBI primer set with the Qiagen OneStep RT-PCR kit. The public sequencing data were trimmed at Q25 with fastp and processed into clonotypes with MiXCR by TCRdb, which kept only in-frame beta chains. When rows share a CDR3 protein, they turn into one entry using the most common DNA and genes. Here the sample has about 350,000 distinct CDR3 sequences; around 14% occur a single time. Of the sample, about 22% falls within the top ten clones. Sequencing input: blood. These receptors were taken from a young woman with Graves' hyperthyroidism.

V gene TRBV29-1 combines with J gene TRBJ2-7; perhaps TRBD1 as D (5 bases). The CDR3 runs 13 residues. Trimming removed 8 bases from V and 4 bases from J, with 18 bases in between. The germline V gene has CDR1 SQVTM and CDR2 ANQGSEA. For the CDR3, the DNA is TGCAGCTGCAGGGCGTCAGGAAGGTACGAGCAGTACTTC. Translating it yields CSCRASGRYEQYF.

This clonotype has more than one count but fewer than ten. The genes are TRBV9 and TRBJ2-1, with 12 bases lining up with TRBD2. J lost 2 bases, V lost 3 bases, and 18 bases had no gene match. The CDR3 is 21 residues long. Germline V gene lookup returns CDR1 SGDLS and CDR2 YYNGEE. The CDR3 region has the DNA TGTGCCAGCAGCGGCCGCGGGACAGGCAGACTAGCGGGAGTGACCTACAATGAGCAGTTCTTC. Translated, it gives CASSGRGTGRLAGVTYNEQFF.

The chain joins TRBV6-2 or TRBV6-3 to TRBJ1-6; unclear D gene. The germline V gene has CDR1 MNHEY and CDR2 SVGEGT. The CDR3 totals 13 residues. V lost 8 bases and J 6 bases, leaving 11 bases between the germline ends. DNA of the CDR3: TGTGCCAGCGGTTGGGGAGTTAATTCACCCCTCCACTTT. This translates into CASGWGVNSPLHF.

The CDR3 bases are TGTGCCACCAGCAGAGAGACTAGCGGGATCAATGAGCAGTTCTTC. Amino acid sequence: CATSRETSGINEQFF. The rearrangement joins TRBV15 to TRBJ2-1; 11 bases line up with TRBD2. The CDR3 spans 15 residues. The germline V gene encodes CDR1 LNHNV and CDR2 YYDKDF (reference sequence). Trimming at V came to 0 bases and at J to 6 bases, leaving 1 base not matched to a gene.

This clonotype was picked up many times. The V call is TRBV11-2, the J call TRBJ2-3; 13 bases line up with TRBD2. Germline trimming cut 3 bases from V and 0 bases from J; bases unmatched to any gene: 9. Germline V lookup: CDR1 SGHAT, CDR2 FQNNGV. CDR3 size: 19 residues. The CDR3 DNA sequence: TGTGCCAGCAGCTTGGGACTAGCGGGACGTGTATCTAGCACAGATACGCAGTATTTT. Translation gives CASSLGLAGRVSSTDTQYF.

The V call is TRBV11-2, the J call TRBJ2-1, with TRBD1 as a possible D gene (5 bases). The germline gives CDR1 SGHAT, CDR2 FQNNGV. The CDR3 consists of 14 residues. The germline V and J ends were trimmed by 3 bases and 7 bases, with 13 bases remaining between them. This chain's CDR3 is CASSLFSGKNEQFF. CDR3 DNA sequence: TGTGCCAGCAGCTTGTTTTCAGGGAAGAATGAGCAGTTCTTC.

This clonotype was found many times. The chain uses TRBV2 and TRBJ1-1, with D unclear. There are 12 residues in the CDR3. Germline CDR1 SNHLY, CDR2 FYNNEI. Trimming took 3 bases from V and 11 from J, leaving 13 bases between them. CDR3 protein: CASSEIRWEAFF. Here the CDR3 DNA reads TGTGCCAGCAGTGAGATCAGGTGGGAGGCTTTCTTT.

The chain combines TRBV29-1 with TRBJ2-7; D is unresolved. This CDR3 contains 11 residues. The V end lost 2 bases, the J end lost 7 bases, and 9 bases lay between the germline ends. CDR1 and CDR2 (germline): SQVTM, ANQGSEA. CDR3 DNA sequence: TGCAGCGTTGAAAGTCCGGGTGAGCAGTACTTC. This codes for CSVESPGEQYF.

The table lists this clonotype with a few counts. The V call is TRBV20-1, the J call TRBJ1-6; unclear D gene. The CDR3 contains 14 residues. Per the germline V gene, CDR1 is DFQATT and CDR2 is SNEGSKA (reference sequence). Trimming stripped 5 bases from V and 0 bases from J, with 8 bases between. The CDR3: CSASESSYNSPLHF. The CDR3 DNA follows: TGCAGTGCTTCCGAGAGCTCCTATAATTCACCCCTCCACTTT.

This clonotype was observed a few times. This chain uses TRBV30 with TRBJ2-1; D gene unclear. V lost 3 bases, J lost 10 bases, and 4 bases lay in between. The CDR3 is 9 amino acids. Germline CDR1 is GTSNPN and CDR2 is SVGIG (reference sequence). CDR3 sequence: CAWRQEQFF. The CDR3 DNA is TGTGCCTGGAGGCAGGAGCAGTTCTTC. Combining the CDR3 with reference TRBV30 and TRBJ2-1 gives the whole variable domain SQTIHQWPATLVQPVGSPLSLECTVEGTSNPNLYWYRQAAGRGLQLLFYSVGIGQISSEVPQNLSASRPQDRQFILSSKKLLLSDSGFYLCAWRQEQFFGPGTRLTVL.

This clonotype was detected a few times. This CDR3 is CASRDRNTEAFF. As DNA, the CDR3 is TGTGCCAGCCGGGACAGGAACACTGAAGCTTTCTTT. The V call is TRBV6-1, the J call TRBJ1-1; 7 bases map to TRBD1. Germline CDR1 reads MNHNS; CDR2 reads SASEGT. CDR3 length: 12 residues. V shed 8 bases, J shed 1 base, and the junction held 1 base outside the gene matches.

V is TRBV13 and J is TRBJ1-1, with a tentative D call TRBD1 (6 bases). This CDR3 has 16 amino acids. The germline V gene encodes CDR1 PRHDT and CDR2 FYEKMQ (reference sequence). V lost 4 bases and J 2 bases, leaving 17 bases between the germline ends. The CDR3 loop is CASSSLYRAYNTEAFF. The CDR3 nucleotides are TGTGCCAGCAGCTCATTATACAGGGCGTACAACACTGAAGCTTTCTTT.

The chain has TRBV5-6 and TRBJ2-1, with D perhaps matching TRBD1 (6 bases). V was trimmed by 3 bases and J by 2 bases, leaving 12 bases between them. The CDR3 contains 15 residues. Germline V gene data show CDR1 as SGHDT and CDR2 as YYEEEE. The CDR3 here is CASSWGPRPYNEQFF. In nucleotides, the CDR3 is TGTGCCAGCAGCTGGGGGCCCCGGCCCTACAATGAGCAGTTCTTC.

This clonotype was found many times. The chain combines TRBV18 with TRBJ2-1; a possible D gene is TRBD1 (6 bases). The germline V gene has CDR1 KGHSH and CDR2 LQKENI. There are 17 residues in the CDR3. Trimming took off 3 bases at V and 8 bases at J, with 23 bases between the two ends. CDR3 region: CASSPLQGSASRDEQFF. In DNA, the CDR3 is TGTGCCAGCTCACCGCTCCAGGGGAGTGCGAGTCGGGATGAGCAGTTCTTC.

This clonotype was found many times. This CDR3 reads CASTRMSKNTEAFF. The CDR3 DNA reads TGTGCCAGCACCAGGATGAGTAAGAACACTGAAGCTTTCTTT. The gene calls are TRBV28 and TRBJ1-1; D gene unclear. Trimming cost V 7 bases and J 1 base, with 13 bases left between them. The CDR3 contains 14 residues. The germline V gene has CDR1 MDHEN and CDR2 SYDVKM.

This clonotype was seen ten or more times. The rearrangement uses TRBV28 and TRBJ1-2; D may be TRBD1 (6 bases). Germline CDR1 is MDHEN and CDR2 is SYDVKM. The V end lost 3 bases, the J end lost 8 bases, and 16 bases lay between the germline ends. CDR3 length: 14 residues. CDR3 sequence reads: CASSFNIGQRGYTF. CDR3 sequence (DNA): TGTGCCAGCAGTTTTAATATTGGACAGAGAGGCTACACCTTC.

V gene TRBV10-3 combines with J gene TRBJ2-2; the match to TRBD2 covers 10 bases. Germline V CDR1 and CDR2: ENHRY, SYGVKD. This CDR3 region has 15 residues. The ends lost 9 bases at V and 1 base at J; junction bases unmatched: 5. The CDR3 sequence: CAMSGRAENTGELFF. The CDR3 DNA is TGTGCCATGAGCGGGAGGGCCGAGAACACCGGGGAGCTGTTTTTT.

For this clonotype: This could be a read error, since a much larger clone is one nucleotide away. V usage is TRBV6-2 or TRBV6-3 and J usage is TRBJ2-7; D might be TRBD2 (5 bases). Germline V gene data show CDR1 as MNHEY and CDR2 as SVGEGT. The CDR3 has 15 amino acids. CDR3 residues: CASSYPTRGRYEQHF. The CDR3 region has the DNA TGTGCCAGCAGTTACCCAACTAGAGGTCGGTACGAGCAGCACTTC.

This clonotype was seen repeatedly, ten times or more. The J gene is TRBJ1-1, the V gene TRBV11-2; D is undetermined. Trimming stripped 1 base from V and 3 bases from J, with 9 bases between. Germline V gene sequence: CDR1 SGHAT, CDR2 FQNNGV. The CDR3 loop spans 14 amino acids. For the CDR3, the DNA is TGTGCCAGCAGCTTAGCCGGTCTCCACACTGAAGCTTTCTTT. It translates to CASSLAGLHTEAFF.

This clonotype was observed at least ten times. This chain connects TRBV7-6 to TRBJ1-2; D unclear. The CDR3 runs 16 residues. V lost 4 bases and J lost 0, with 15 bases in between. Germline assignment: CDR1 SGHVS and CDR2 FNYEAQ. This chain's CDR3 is CASSSALDGANYGYTF. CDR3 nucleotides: TGTGCCAGCAGCTCAGCCCTGGACGGAGCTAACTATGGCTACACCTTC.

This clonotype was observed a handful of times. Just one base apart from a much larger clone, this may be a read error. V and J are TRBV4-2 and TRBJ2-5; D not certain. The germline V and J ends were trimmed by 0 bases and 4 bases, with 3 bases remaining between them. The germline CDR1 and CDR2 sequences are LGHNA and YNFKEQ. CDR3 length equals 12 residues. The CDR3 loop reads CASSQEAETQYF. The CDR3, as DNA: TGTGCCAGCAGCCAAGAAGCAGAGACCCAGTACTTC.

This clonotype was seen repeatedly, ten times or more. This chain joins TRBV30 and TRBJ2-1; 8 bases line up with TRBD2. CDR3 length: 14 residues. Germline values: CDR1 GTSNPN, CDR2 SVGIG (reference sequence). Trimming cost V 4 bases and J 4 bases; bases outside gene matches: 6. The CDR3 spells CAWTWASGYNEQFF. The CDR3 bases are TGTGCCTGGACGTGGGCTAGCGGGTACAATGAGCAGTTCTTC.

The chain's CDR3 is CASSQDSLRDDNEQFF. The CDR3 DNA follows: TGCGCCAGCAGCCAAGATTCGCTGCGGGACGACAATGAGCAGTTCTTC. This chain joins TRBV4-1 and TRBJ2-1; perhaps TRBD2 as D (6 bases). Germline values: CDR1 MGHRA, CDR2 YSYEKL. Trimming shortened V by 0 bases and J by 5 bases, and 14 bases separated the two germline ends. The CDR3 sequence is 16 residues long.

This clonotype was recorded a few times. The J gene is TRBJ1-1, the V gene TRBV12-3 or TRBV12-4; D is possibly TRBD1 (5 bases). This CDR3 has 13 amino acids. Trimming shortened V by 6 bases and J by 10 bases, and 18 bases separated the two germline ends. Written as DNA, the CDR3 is TGTGCCAGCAGCCTTTGGGGGGGTCATGGAGCTTTCTTT. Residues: CASSLWGGHGAFF.

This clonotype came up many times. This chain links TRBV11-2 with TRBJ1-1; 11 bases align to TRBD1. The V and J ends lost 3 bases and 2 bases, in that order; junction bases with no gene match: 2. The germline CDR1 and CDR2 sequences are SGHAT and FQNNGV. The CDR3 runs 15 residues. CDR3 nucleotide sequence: TGTGCCAGCAGCTTCGGACAGGGGGCCAACACTGAAGCTTTCTTT. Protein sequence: CASSFGQGANTEAFF.

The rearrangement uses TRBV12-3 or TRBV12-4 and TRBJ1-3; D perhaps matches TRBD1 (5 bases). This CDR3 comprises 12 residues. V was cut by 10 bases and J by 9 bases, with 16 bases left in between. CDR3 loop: CAINEQVGTIYF. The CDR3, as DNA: TGTGCCATTAACGAACAGGTCGGCACCATATATTTT.

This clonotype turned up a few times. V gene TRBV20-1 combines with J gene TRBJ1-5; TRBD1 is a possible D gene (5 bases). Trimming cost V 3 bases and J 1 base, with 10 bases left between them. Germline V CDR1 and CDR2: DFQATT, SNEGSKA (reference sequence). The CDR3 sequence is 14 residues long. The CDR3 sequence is CSARPGGSNQPQHF. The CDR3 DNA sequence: TGCAGTGCTAGGCCCGGGGGGAGCAATCAGCCCCAGCATTTT.

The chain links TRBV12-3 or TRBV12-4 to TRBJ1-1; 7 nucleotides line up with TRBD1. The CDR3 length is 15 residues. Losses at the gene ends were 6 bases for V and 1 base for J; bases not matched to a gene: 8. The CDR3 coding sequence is TGTGCCAGCAGGCAGGGACAGATGAAGAACACTGAAGCTTTCTTT. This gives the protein CASRQGQMKNTEAFF.

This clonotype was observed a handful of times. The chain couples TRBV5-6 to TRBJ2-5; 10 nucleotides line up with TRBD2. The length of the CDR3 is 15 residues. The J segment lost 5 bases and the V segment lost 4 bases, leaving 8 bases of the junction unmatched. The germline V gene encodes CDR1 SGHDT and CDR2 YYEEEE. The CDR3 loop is CASSNGLAERETQYF. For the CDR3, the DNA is TGTGCCAGCAGCAACGGACTAGCGGAGAGGGAGACCCAGTACTTC.

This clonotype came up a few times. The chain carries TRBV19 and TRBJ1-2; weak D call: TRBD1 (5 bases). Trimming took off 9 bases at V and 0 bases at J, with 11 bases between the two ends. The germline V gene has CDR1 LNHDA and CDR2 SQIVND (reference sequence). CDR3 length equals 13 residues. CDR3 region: CASRAGTNYGYTF. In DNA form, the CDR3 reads TGTGCCAGCAGGGCAGGGACTAACTATGGCTACACCTTC.

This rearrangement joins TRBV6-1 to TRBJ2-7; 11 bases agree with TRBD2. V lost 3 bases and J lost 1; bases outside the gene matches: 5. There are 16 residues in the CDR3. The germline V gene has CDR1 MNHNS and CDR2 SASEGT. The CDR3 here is CASSDPLAGGSYEQYF. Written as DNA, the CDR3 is TGTGCCAGCAGTGATCCCCTAGCGGGAGGTTCCTACGAGCAGTACTTC.

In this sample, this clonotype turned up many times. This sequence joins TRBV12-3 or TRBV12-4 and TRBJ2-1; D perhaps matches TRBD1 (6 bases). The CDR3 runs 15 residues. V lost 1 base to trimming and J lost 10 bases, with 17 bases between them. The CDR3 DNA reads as TGTGCCAGCAGTTTAGGGGGGACCGCCCAGGGGGAGCAGTTCTTC. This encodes CASSLGGTAQGEQFF.